The present entry profiles one T cell receptor beta chain with its context. The data derive from a study of blood T cell repertoires in COVID-19. As for the study in general: The United States, Italy and Spain supplied acute and convalescent COVID-19 samples.

In the original workflow: Amplification with reference gene primers provided the estimates of nucleated cell counts. Profiling relied on immunoSEQ multiplex PCR, and the TCRdb table lists in-frame clones only, not all of them. That table supplies the V and J calls and clone size; D and trimming were determined from the DNA. The sample lists about 130,000 clones; roughly four fifths were seen once. Trimming shortened V by 1 base and J by 4 bases, and 11 bases separated the two germline ends. CDR3 length: 15 amino acids. Germline V gene lookup returns CDR1 SEHNR and CDR2 FQNEAQ (reference sequence). Sequenced sample: peripheral blood. The chain joins TRBV7-9 to TRBJ1-3; the D is unclear. This TCR came from a man aged 40-49 years with active or convalescent COVID-19. This chain's CDR3 is CASSLVRSQGNTIYF. CDR3 sequence (DNA): TGTGCCAGCAGCTTAGTCAGGTCTCAAGGAAACACCATATATTTT.